This T cell receptor beta chain appears in the sequencing data of a study of blood T cell repertoires in COVID-19. Study-wide background: There were acute and convalescent COVID-19 samples, and they came from the United States, Italy and Spain.

Generated by immunoSEQ multiplex PCR, the TCRdb table keeps only in-frame clones and is missing some. Among 130,000 or so clones listed, roughly 84% were seen once. V lost 3 bases, J lost 4 bases, and 2 bases stayed unmatched. The germline V gene encodes CDR1 SGHAT and CDR2 FQNNGV. The CDR3 loop spans 13 amino acids. The chain links TRBV11-2 to TRBJ1-2; 7 bases match TRBD1. The TCR originated in a man aged 55 to 70 with acute or convalescent COVID-19. The specimen sequenced was peripheral blood. CDR3 region: CASSLTGSYGYTF. Here the CDR3 DNA reads TGTGCCAGCAGCTTGACAGGGTCCTATGGCTACACCTTC. Complete variable domain (other parts from reference TRBV11-2 and TRBJ1-2): EAGVAQSPRYKIIEKRQSVAFWCNPISGHATLYWYQQILGQGPKLLIQFQNNGVVDDSQLPKDRFSAERLKGVDSTLKIQPAKLEDSAVYLCASSLTGSYGYTFGSGTRLTVV.